Shown below are 22 T cell receptor beta chains from a single sample sequenced in a study of CXCR3-negative and CXCR3-positive naive CD8 T cells. It was by 5' RACE with UMI labels that the TRB cDNA libraries were prepared. From its re-call of the 5' RACE reads, TCRdb lists each CDR3 protein once, without DNA. The listing records around 63,000 distinct CDR3 sequences. Notes on the study in general: Naive cells positive for CXCR3 carried more hydrophobic TRB CDR3s than CXCR3-negative ones.

Antigen specificity for these receptors is unknown. Sequenced input: naive CXCR3+ CD8+ T cells from blood. Stated subset: CD45RO-CCR7+CD27+CD95- naive CD8+ T cells expressing CXCR3 (TNR3+). Receptors were obtained from a human donor in good health. Some clones in this sample may be carry-over from other donors' samples.

J is TRBJ2-7 and V is TRBV29-1. There are 14 residues in the CDR3. The germline CDR1 and CDR2 sequences are SQVTM and ANQGSEA. CDR3 loop: CSVEDRAGTYEQYF.

This chain links TRBV29-1 with TRBJ2-1; no DNA is available, so the TRBD2 call from TCRdb remains unchecked. In germline, CDR1 is SQVTM, CDR2 ANQGSEA. The CDR3 length is 18 residues. CDR3: CSLIWGLEAGGLFNEQFF.

V gene TRBV10-3 combines with J gene TRBJ1-1; absent DNA, TCRdb's TRBD1 call cannot be checked. Germline values: CDR1 ENHRY, CDR2 SYGVKD. The CDR3 extends over 14 amino acids. This CDR3 is CAISDAGAGTEAFF.

The V and J genes are TRBV12-3 or TRBV12-4 and TRBJ2-1. This CDR3 is built from 12 residues. The CDR3 spells CASSPRSHKQLF.

This chain links TRBV3-1 with TRBJ2-1; lacking DNA, the TRBD2 call made by TCRdb goes unchecked. This CDR3 spans 14 amino acids. CDR1 is LGHDT and CDR2 is YNNKEL in the germline V gene (reference sequence). CDR3 loop: CASTTSGGLDEQFF.

The V gene is TRBV12-3 or TRBV12-4, the J gene TRBJ2-5; TCRdb picks TRBD2, but there is no DNA to check that call. The CDR3 loop spans 15 amino acids. The chain's CDR3 is CASSLRLAGRETQYF.

This chain connects TRBV9 to TRBJ1-2. Germline CDR1 is SGDLS and CDR2 is YYNGEE. This CDR3 has 15 residues. The chain's CDR3 is CASSGGGRAGYGYTF. Filled out from reference TRBV9 and TRBJ1-2, the complete variable domain reads DSGVTQTPKHLITATGQRVTLRCSPRSGDLSVYWYQQSLDQGLQFLIQYYNGEERAKGNILERFSAQQFPDLHSELNLSSLELGDSALYFCASSGGGRAGYGYTFGSGTRLTVV.

This CDR3 is CASSIGTGSEAFF. The chain has TRBV19 and TRBJ1-1; TCRdb designates TRBD1, a call that cannot be tested without DNA. The CDR3 has 13 residues. Looked up from germline, CDR1 is LNHDA and CDR2 is SQIVND (reference sequence).

The chain has TRBV15 and TRBJ1-1; TCRdb designates TRBD1, a call that cannot be tested without DNA. The CDR3 loop spans 15 amino acids. Germline-derived CDR1 and CDR2 are LNHNV and YYDKDF (reference sequence). This CDR3 is CATSRTGTANTEAFF.

J is TRBJ2-7 and V is TRBV4-1; TCRdb picks TRBD1, but there is no DNA to check that call. CDR3 size: 16 residues. The germline V gene encodes CDR1 MGHRA and CDR2 YSYEKL. The CDR3 sequence is CASSQGQTGQPYEQYF.

The chain uses TRBV29-1 and TRBJ2-1. Per germline, CDR1 SQVTM and CDR2 ANQGSEA. CDR3 size: 12 residues. Here the CDR3 reads CSVETLSNEQFF.

V and J are TRBV6-5 and TRBJ1-6. CDR1 and CDR2 from the germline V gene are MNHEY and SVGAGI. CDR3 length: 13 residues. This chain's CDR3 is CASSYRYDSPLHF.

The J gene is TRBJ2-7, the V gene TRBV5-5; without DNA, the TCRdb call of TRBD1 cannot be checked. The V gene's germline CDR1 is SGHKS and CDR2 YYEKEE (reference sequence). This CDR3 is built from 14 residues. The CDR3 protein is CASSFYWGHHEQYF.

The J gene is TRBJ2-7, the V gene TRBV5-1. Germline values: CDR1 SGHRS, CDR2 YFSETQ. The CDR3 consists of 14 residues. The CDR3 protein is CASSLEYRPHEQYF.

This chain uses TRBV11-2 with TRBJ2-1; TCRdb proposes TRBD2, but this gene call is untestable without DNA. Germline CDR1 is SGHAT and CDR2 is FQNNGV. This CDR3 comprises 15 residues. This CDR3 is CASSLGMRAYNEQFF.

This chain uses TRBV7-3 with TRBJ1-1. Germline V gives CDR1 SGHTA, CDR2 FQGTGA. This CDR3 is 15 amino acids long. CDR3 residues: CASSLTGLMNTEAFF.

The V call is TRBV3-1, the J call TRBJ2-7; with no DNA, the TCRdb D assignment of TRBD1 cannot be verified. Germline-derived CDR1 and CDR2 are LGHDT and YNNKEL (reference sequence). CDR3 length equals 17 residues. The CDR3 is CASSQDLRLDRDYEQYF.

The CDR3: CASSYSFLGPLAYEQYF. The rearrangement links TRBV6-5 to TRBJ2-7. The CDR3 runs to 17 residues. Germline CDR1 MNHEY, CDR2 SVGAGI.

V usage is TRBV7-7 and J usage is TRBJ1-1; no DNA is available, so the TRBD1 call from TCRdb remains unchecked. Germline V gene sequence: CDR1 SSHAT, CDR2 FNYEAQ (reference sequence). The CDR3 loop spans 15 amino acids. The CDR3 sequence is CASSPYTGVGTEAFF.

V gene TRBV6-5 combines with J gene TRBJ1-4; TCRdb's D call, TRBD1, is unchecked because there is no DNA. Germline CDR1 reads MNHEY; CDR2 reads SVGAGI. The CDR3 is made up of 15 amino acids. Here the CDR3 reads CASSYSKGVYEKLFF.

The J gene is TRBJ2-3, the V gene TRBV2; TCRdb's assignment of TRBD2 cannot be checked, as there is no DNA. The CDR3 length is 16 residues. In germline, CDR1 is SNHLY, CDR2 FYNNEI. The CDR3 reads CASSPWTSGSTDTQYF. Full variable domain (missing parts from reference TRBV2 and TRBJ2-3): EPEVTQTPSHQVTQMGQEVILRCVPISNHLYFYWYRQILGQKVEFLVSFYNNEISEKSEIFDDQFSVERPDGSNFTLKIRSTKLEDSAMYFCASSPWTSGSTDTQYFGPGTRLTVL.

This chain connects TRBV7-6 to TRBJ2-3; the D call from TCRdb, TRBD2, cannot be confirmed without DNA. The germline CDR1 and CDR2 sequences are SGHVS and FNYEAQ. This CDR3 has 15 amino acids. The CDR3 reads CASSSGGGPTDTQYF.